The rows below give T cell receptor beta chains drawn from one sample of a study of lymphopenia after photon versus proton radiotherapy. Assay: immunoSEQ multiplex PCR; the TCRdb copy retains only in-frame clones and omits some. The sample consists of 25,000 to 30,000 clones, roughly nine tenths of them appearing once. Material: peripheral blood, obtained from a patient treated with photon-based radiotherapy. The receptors derive from a woman between 45 and 65 years old with cholangiocarcinoma. The CDR3 runs from the conserved cysteine through the conserved F or W. Fields, in order: clone size, V gene, J gene, CDR3 length, D gene, CDR3 protein, CDR3 DNA. A D gene is named only where the DNA matches it firmly. Part of the rows lack a size; the others show once, few, many or a class for expanded clones.

>NA|TRBV15|TRBJ1-4|17|NA
CATSRDSLAATNEKLFF
TGTGCCACCAGCAGAGATTCCCTAGCAGCAACTAATGAAAAACTGTTTTTT
>NA|TRBV5-6|TRBJ1-1|17|TRBD1
CASSPTSRDRAAAEAFF
TGTGCCAGCAGCCCGACGTCCCGGGACAGGGCCGCGGCTGAAGCTTTCTTT
>NA|TRBV6-5|TRBJ2-6|14|NA
CASTTRSGANVLTF
TGTGCCAGTACCACCCGCTCTGGGGCCAACGTCCTGACTTTC
>NA|TRBV6-6|TRBJ1-4|14|NA
CATDGGRTNEKLFF
TGTGCCACGGACGGTGGTCGGACTAATGAAAAACTGTTTTTT
>few|TRBV2|TRBJ1-1|15|NA
CASNGPGVYYTEAFF
TGTGCCAGCAATGGTCCAGGGGTTTATTACACTGAAGCTTTCTTT
>NA|TRBV15|TRBJ2-2|16|TRBD2
CATSRGGRGDTGELFF
TGTGCCACCAGCAGAGGAGGGCGGGGGGACACCGGGGAGCTGTTTTTT
>NA|TRBV7-9|TRBJ2-7|15|NA
CASSPPTGSSYEQYF
TGTGCCAGCAGCCCCCCGACAGGAAGCTCCTACGAGCAGTACTTC
>NA|TRBV19|TRBJ1-5|15|NA
CASSIKRGANQPQHF
TGTGCCAGTAGTATAAAAAGAGGGGCCAATCAGCCCCAGCATTTT
>NA|TRBV30|TRBJ1-3|13|NA
CAFDINSGNTIYF
TGTGCCTTTGACATCAACTCTGGAAACACCATATATTTT
>NA|TRBV19|TRBJ1-1|13|NA
CASTPLVNTEAFF
TGTGCCAGTACCCCCCTAGTTAACACTGAAGCTTTCTTT
>NA|TRBV7-9|TRBJ2-1|18|TRBD1
CASSLPPGQGISYNEQFF
TGTGCCAGCAGTTTGCCACCGGGACAGGGGATCTCCTACAATGAGCAGTTCTTC
>NA|TRBV27|TRBJ1-1|15|NA
CASSSHPLGATEAFF
TGTGCCAGCAGTTCCCACCCACTAGGCGCCACTGAAGCTTTCTTT
>NA|TRBV15|TRBJ1-5|16|TRBD1
CATSRGDRGLNQPQHF
TGTGCCACCAGCAGAGGGGACAGGGGTCTCAATCAGCCCCAGCATTTT
>NA|TRBV25-1|TRBJ1-1|13|NA
CASRQAPNTEAFF
TGTGCCAGCAGGCAAGCACCGAACACTGAAGCTTTCTTT
>medium-sized|TRBV12-5|TRBJ2-7|13|TRBD2
CATILAGGYEQYF
TGTGCTACCATACTAGCGGGGGGTTACGAGCAGTACTTC
>NA|TRBV4-3|TRBJ2-7|15|TRBD2
CASSQATSGGYEQYF
TGCGCCAGCAGCCAGGCTACTAGCGGGGGTTACGAGCAGTACTTC
>NA|TRBV6-5|TRBJ1-1|14|TRBD1
CASRPGQGRTEAFF
TGTGCCAGCAGACCGGGACAGGGACGGACTGAAGCTTTCTTT
>NA|TRBV11-2|TRBJ2-7|14|NA
CASSPTWTVHEQYF
TGTGCCAGCAGCCCGACCTGGACGGTCCACGAGCAGTACTTC
>NA|TRBV28|TRBJ1-5|14|NA
CASSLRRQMQPQHF
TGTGCCAGCAGTTTGAGAAGGCAGATGCAGCCCCAGCATTTT
>NA|TRBV4-1|TRBJ2-2|17|NA
CASSQDWEAANTGELFF
TGCGCCAGCAGCCAAGATTGGGAGGCGGCGAACACCGGGGAGCTGTTTTTT
>NA|TRBV6-6|TRBJ2-1|15|TRBD2
CASSYLAGTRNEQFF
TGTGCCAGCAGTTACCTAGCGGGGACTAGGAATGAGCAGTTCTTC
>NA|TRBV4-1|TRBJ2-7|16|NA
CASSQVGEGARYEQYF
TGCGCCAGCAGCCAAGTGGGGGAAGGGGCGCGGTACGAGCAGTACTTC
>NA|TRBV13|TRBJ1-1|15|TRBD1
CASSLTDRAVTEAFF
TGTGCCAGCAGCTTAACGGACAGGGCGGTCACTGAAGCTTTCTTT
>NA|TRBV7-9|TRBJ2-7|14|NA
CASSPHSVLYEQYF
TGTGCCAGCAGCCCTCACAGTGTTCTCTACGAGCAGTACTTC
>NA|TRBV10-1|TRBJ2-1|15|TRBD2
CASSDALAGGNEQFF
TGCGCCAGCAGTGATGCGCTAGCGGGGGGGAATGAGCAGTTCTTC
>NA|TRBV11-2|TRBJ1-2|15|TRBD1
CASSQTRDRDYGYTF
TGTGCCAGCAGCCAAACCCGGGACAGGGACTATGGCTACACCTTC
>few|TRBV18|TRBJ1-1|12|NA
CASSPGMGLSFF
TGTGCCAGCTCACCCGGAATGGGGTTGTCTTTCTTT
>NA|TRBV5-5|TRBJ1-2|14|NA
CASSYLNPNYGYTF
TGTGCCAGCAGCTACCTAAACCCCAACTATGGCTACACCTTC
>NA|TRBV10-1|TRBJ2-2|13|NA
CASSAQYTGELFF
TGCGCCAGCAGTGCTCAGTACACCGGGGAGCTGTTTTTT